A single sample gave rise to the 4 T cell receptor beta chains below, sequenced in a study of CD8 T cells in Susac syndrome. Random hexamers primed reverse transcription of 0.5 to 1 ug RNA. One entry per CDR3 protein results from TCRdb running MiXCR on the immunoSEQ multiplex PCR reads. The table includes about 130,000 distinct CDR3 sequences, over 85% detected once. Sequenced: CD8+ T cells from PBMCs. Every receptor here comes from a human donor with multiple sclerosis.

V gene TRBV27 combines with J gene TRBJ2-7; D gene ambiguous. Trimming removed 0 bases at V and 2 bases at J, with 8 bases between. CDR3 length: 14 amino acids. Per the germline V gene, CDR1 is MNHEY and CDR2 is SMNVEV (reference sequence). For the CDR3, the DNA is TGTGCCAGCAGTTTATCTGGCCCGGCCTACGAGCAGTACTTC. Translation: CASSLSGPAYEQYF.

The DNA for the CDR3 is TGTGCCAGCAGCGCTGTAGCGGGACTAGCCAAAAACATTCAGTACTTC. Translated: CASSAVAGLAKNIQYF. The chain couples TRBV9 to TRBJ2-4; TRBD2 aligns across 8 bases. With 3 bases clipped from V and 0 bases from J, the junction kept 5 bases outside the gene matches. There are 16 residues in the CDR3. CDR1 SGDLS and CDR2 YYNGEE come from the germline V gene.

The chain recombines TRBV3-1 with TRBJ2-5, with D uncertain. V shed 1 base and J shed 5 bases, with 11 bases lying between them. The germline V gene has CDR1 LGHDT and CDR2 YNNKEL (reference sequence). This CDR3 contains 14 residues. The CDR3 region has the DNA TGTGCCAGCAGCCAAGCTTTCGGCCGGGAGACCCAGTACTTC. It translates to CASSQAFGRETQYF.

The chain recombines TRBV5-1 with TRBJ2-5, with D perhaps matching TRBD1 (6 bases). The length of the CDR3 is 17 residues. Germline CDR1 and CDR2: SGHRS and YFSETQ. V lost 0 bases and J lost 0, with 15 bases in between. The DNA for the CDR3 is TGCGCCAGCAGCTTGGTCGTCTGGCAGGGGCACCAAGAGACCCAGTACTTC. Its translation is CASSLVVWQGHQETQYF.